This T cell receptor (beta chain) was found in a study of cytomegalovirus exposure and HLA in healthy donors. Across the study: Of about 400 genotyped donors, roughly 86% clustered with self-reported Caucasian donors. General study results and limits: It emerged from a later analysis that several of the most significant clusters appeared to be linked to common viral pathogens.

Comment on this clone: The antigen is unknown.

PCR involved 60 Vbeta and 13 Jbeta primers. Measured with immunoSEQ multiplex PCR; TCRdb has only the in-frame clones, and not every one. This sample has 100,000 to 150,000 clones, with about 73% found just once. The CDR3 has 17 residues. Germline CDR1 reads SGHVS; CDR2 reads FNYEAQ. Trimming at V came to 6 bases and at J to 1 base, leaving 11 bases not matched to a gene. The specimen was PBMCs. The clonotype comes from a woman aged 40 to 49 in good health and CMV-seronegative. The rearrangement links TRBV7-6 to TRBJ2-7, with 11 nucleotides matching TRBD1. The CDR3 DNA sequence: TGTGCCAGCAGTTCTCGGGGGACAGGGGGGAGGTCCTACGAGCAGTACTTC. Amino acids: CASSSRGTGGRSYEQYF.